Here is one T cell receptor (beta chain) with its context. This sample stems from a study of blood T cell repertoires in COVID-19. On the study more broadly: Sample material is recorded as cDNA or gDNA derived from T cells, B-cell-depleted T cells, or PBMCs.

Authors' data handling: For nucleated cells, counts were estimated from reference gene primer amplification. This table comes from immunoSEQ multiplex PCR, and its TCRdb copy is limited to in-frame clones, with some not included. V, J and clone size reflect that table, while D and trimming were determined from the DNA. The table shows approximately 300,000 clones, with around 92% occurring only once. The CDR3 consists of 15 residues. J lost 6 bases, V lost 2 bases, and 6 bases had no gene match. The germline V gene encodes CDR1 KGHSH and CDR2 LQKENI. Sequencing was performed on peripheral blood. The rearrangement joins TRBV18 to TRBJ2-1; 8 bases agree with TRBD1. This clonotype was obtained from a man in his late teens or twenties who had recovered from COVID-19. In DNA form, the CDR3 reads TGTGCCAGCTCACCAGTCAGGGGGCCAGGCAATGAGCAGTTCTTC. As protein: CASSPVRGPGNEQFF.